This T cell receptor beta chain was sequenced for a study of T cells in Graves' hyperthyroidism and ophthalmopathy. The study, taken as a whole, reports: Most thyroid-expanded clonotypes above 0.001 were also found in blood.

Out of over 9 ml of fresh peripheral blood came the PBMCs. This clonotype has at least ten counts. Its antigen is not known. Amplified regions were TCR beta CDR3 sequences from RNA transcripts. The TCR CDR3 was amplified in a first-round RT-PCR using the HTBI primer set. TCRdb reanalysed the multiplex PCR reads using MiXCR and keeps one entry per CDR3 protein. The table has around 250,000 distinct CDR3 sequences, approximately 24% seen once. The CDR3 loop spans 12 amino acids. V was cut by 3 bases and J by 6 bases, with 5 bases left in between. Germline CDR1 reads SGHAT; CDR2 reads FQNNGV. The sequenced sample was blood. The rearrangement uses TRBV11-2 and TRBJ2-2; D is undetermined. The receptor comes from a woman between 40 and 50 years old with Graves' ophthalmopathy. The CDR3 sequence is CASSFSSGELFF. In DNA, the CDR3 is TGTGCCAGCAGCTTCTCATCCGGGGAGCTGTTTTTT.